These 26 T cell receptor beta chains were sequenced from one sample in a study of blood T cell repertoires in COVID-19. The method was immunoSEQ multiplex PCR; TCRdb's version includes in-frame clones alone and lacks a portion of them. Of about 350,000 clones in the sample, roughly 90% were seen once. What was sequenced was PBMCs or T cells enriched from blood (not recorded which). All receptors derive from a woman aged 25 to 39 who had been exposed to COVID-19.

CDR3: CASSLIGGLYNEQFF. The CDR3 nucleotides read TGCGCCAGCAGCTTAATAGGGGGCCTTTACAATGAGCAGTTCTTC. The chain carries TRBV5-1 and TRBJ2-1; 7 nucleotides line up with TRBD1. This CDR3 contains 15 residues. Germline CDR1 is SGHRS and CDR2 is YFSETQ. Trimming cost V 2 bases and J 4 bases; bases outside gene matches: 6.

The V call is TRBV19, the J call TRBJ1-5, with 7 nucleotides matching TRBD1. The CDR3 sequence is 15 residues long. Germline trimming cut 6 bases from V and 5 bases from J; bases unmatched to any gene: 10. CDR1 and CDR2 (germline): LNHDA, SQIVND (reference sequence). The CDR3 bases are TGTGCCAGTAGGCCCACAGGGGTTTCATATCAGCCCCAGCATTTT. It is translated as CASRPTGVSYQPQHF.

CDR3 in amino acids: CASSLDRGNMNTEAFF. The CDR3 coding sequence is TGTGCCAGCAGCTTAGACAGGGGTAATATGAACACTGAAGCTTTCTTT. The chain links TRBV7-9 to TRBJ1-1, with 7 bases lining up with TRBD1. The CDR3 contains 16 residues. V trimming: 1 base; J trimming: 0 bases; junction bases outside the gene matches: 5. Germline loops: CDR1 SEHNR, CDR2 FQNEAQ (reference sequence).

The rearrangement uses TRBV10-1 and TRBJ1-4; 12 bases are a match to TRBD1. The CDR3 loop spans 17 amino acids. Germline assignment: CDR1 WNHNN and CDR2 SYGVQD (reference sequence). Unmatched junction bases numbered 6, after V lost 6 bases and J lost 1 base. The CDR3 reads CASSRDRGQVTNEKLFF. In DNA, the CDR3 is TGCGCCAGCAGCCGGGACAGGGGGCAGGTAACTAATGAAAAACTGTTTTTT.

The CDR3 here is CASSYAAGEYEKLFF. In DNA form, the CDR3 reads TGTGCCAGCAGTTACGCCGCAGGCGAGTATGAAAAACTGTTTTTT. V gene TRBV6-5 combines with J gene TRBJ1-4; unclear D gene. CDR1 is MNHEY and CDR2 is SVGAGI in the germline V gene. V gave up 2 bases and J gave up 6 bases, with 13 bases separating them. The CDR3 runs to 15 residues.

This clone showed up just once. The chain has TRBV5-6 and TRBJ1-6; D unresolved. V lost 0 bases to trimming and J lost 0 bases, with 16 bases between them. CDR1 SGHDT and CDR2 YYEEEE come from the germline V gene. CDR3 length: 19 residues. Written as DNA, the CDR3 is TGTGCCAGCAGCTTGGAGGTTTACAGCGGTAGCTCCTATAATTCACCCCTCCACTTT. Amino acids: CASSLEVYSGSSYNSPLHF. The full variable domain, rest sourced from reference TRBV5-6 and TRBJ1-6, is DAGVTQSPTHLIKTRGQQVTLRCSPKSGHDTVSWYQQALGQGPQFIFQYYEEEERQRGNFPDRFSGHQFPNYSSELNVNALLLGDSALYLCASSLEVYSGSSYNSPLHFGNGTRLTVT.

For this clone: Other DNA sequences in this sample translate to the same CDR3. V is TRBV18 and J is TRBJ2-5, with a possible D match to TRBD1 (6 bases). CDR1 and CDR2 (germline): KGHSH, LQKENI. CDR3 length equals 13 residues. Trimming took off 0 bases at V and 4 bases at J, with 6 bases between the two ends. The CDR3 loop is CASSPPGGETQYF. DNA for the CDR3: TGTGCCAGCTCACCACCAGGGGGAGAGACCCAGTACTTC.

This clone was recorded only once. The gene calls are TRBV28 and TRBJ2-7, with 7 bases that match TRBD1. Looked up from germline, CDR1 is MDHEN and CDR2 is SYDVKM. Unmatched junction bases numbered 5, after V lost 3 bases and J lost 3 bases. The CDR3 extends over 14 amino acids. CDR3 coding DNA: TGTGCCAGCAGTTTTGGGGGACAGAACTACGAGCAGTACTTC. It yields the protein CASSFGGQNYEQYF. Using reference TRBV28 and TRBJ2-7 for the parts outside the CDR3, the full variable domain is DVKVTQSSRYLVKRTGEKVFLECVQDMDHENMFWYRQDPGLGLRLIYFSYDVKMKEKGDIPEGYSVSREKKERFSLILESASTNQTSMYLCASSFGGQNYEQYFGPGTRLTVT.

The chain couples TRBV5-4 to TRBJ2-7; perhaps TRBD1 as D (6 bases). Germline assignment: CDR1 SGHNT and CDR2 YYREEE (reference sequence). The CDR3 runs to 14 residues. Trimming shortened V by 3 bases and J by 0 bases, and 10 bases separated the two germline ends. CDR3 in amino acids: CASSSGTPSYEQYF. In DNA, the CDR3 is TGTGCCAGCAGCTCCGGGACACCCTCCTACGAGCAGTACTTC.

This chain uses TRBV5-1 with TRBJ1-4; no clear D. In germline, CDR1 is SGHRS, CDR2 YFSETQ. The CDR3 is 14 residues long. V was shortened by 1 base and J by 5 bases, with 9 bases between the two germline ends. CDR3 protein: CASSLFWQNEKLFF. CDR3 DNA sequence: TGCGCCAGCAGCTTGTTCTGGCAGAATGAAAAACTGTTTTTT.

V is TRBV7-2 and J is TRBJ1-2; D ambiguous. The CDR3 extends over 14 amino acids. Trimming pared 3 bases from V and 4 bases from J, leaving 12 bases between. CDR1 is SGHTA and CDR2 is FQGNSA in the germline V gene. The CDR3 DNA reads TGTGCCAGCAGCTTTCAGACAAGTACCTATGGCTACACCTTC. Encoded protein: CASSFQTSTYGYTF.

This chain links TRBV19 with TRBJ1-5, with D maybe TRBD1 (6 bases). Trimming left V 10 bases short and J 9 bases short, with 16 bases between. From germline, CDR1 is LNHDA and CDR2 SQIVND (reference sequence). There are 12 residues in the CDR3. In DNA, the CDR3 is TGTGCCACCCGGGGGGGCCATCTGCCCCAGCATTTT. Translating gives CATRGGHLPQHF.

The chain recombines TRBV11-1 with TRBJ1-1; D perhaps matches TRBD1 (6 bases). The V gene's germline CDR1 is SGHAT and CDR2 FQDESV (reference sequence). This CDR3 is 13 amino acids long. V shed 8 bases and J shed 4 bases, with 14 bases lying between them. The CDR3 here is CASRKTGSTEAFF. The CDR3 DNA follows: TGTGCCAGCCGGAAAACAGGGAGCACTGAAGCTTTCTTT.

The CDR3 protein is CASSPSRTSAYNEQFF. Written as DNA, the CDR3 is TGTGCCAGCAGCCCCTCCCGGACTAGCGCCTACAATGAGCAGTTCTTC. V gene TRBV7-3 combines with J gene TRBJ2-1; 9 bases fit TRBD2. The CDR3 totals 16 residues. V was pared by 5 bases and J by 2 bases, with 7 bases of the junction left unmatched. Germline lookup yields CDR1 SGHTA and CDR2 FQGTGA.

This sequence joins TRBV30 and TRBJ2-2; 7 nucleotides match TRBD1. The germline gives CDR1 GTSNPN, CDR2 SVGIG (reference sequence). This CDR3 region has 15 residues. With 5 bases clipped from V and 2 bases from J, the junction kept 8 bases outside the gene matches. The CDR3 DNA sequence: TGTGCCTGGTGTCCCGGGACAGATAACACCGGGGAGCTGTTTTTT. It codes for CAWCPGTDNTGELFF.

The chain joins TRBV7-9 to TRBJ1-4, with D unresolved. CDR3 length equals 15 residues. With 6 bases removed from V and 6 bases from J, the gap between germline ends came to 17 bases. CDR1 SEHNR and CDR2 FQNEAQ come from the germline V gene (reference sequence). The CDR3 region has the DNA TGTGCCAGCAGTCGAAACCCTACTAGCGATGAAAAACTGTTTTTT. Protein sequence: CASSRNPTSDEKLFF.

A few counts support this clone. The chain combines TRBV4-1 with TRBJ1-4; TRBD1 might be the D (6 bases). The germline V gene has CDR1 MGHRA and CDR2 YSYEKL. V lost 0 bases to trimming and J lost 6 bases, with 11 bases between them. CDR3 length: 15 amino acids. CDR3 loop: CASSQERGWDEKLFF. The CDR3 nucleotides are TGCGCCAGCAGCCAAGAGAGGGGGTGGGATGAAAAACTGTTTTTT.

This sequence joins TRBV28 and TRBJ2-1; 11 bases are a match to TRBD2. V lost 10 bases, J lost 7 bases, and 12 bases stayed unmatched. This CDR3 region has 15 residues. Germline assignment: CDR1 MDHEN and CDR2 SYDVKM. The CDR3 region has the DNA TGTGCCACCCACGTTCTAGCGGGAGGTTTGAATGAGCAGTTCTTC. Translation: CATHVLAGGLNEQFF.

V and J are TRBV19 and TRBJ2-7; TRBD2 is a possible D gene (6 bases). CDR1 LNHDA and CDR2 SQIVND come from the germline V gene (reference sequence). V lost 8 bases, J lost 0 bases, and 17 bases lay in between. CDR3 length equals 15 residues. CDR3 DNA sequence: TGTGCCAGTGGGGCCATACGGGACTTCTCCTACGAGCAGTACTTC. This sequence encodes CASGAIRDFSYEQYF.

The gene calls are TRBV11-2 and TRBJ1-2, with 9 bases aligning to TRBD1. The CDR3 length is 13 residues. Germline V gene data show CDR1 as SGHAT and CDR2 as FQNNGV. V was pared by 5 bases and J by 13 bases, with 11 bases of the junction left unmatched. The CDR3 DNA sequence: TGTGCCAGCAGCATAACAGGGGGCGCATTGTGCACCTTC. Translating it yields CASSITGGALCTF.

The chain carries TRBV11-2 and TRBJ2-3; D may be TRBD2 (5 bases). Deletions cut 1 base from V and 3 bases from J, with 14 bases between. CDR1 is SGHAT and CDR2 is FQNNGV in the germline V gene. The CDR3 contains 16 residues. The CDR3 DNA reads TGTGCCAGCAGCTTAGGAGGCCGGCTAGCAACAGATACGCAGTATTTT. Encoded protein: CASSLGGRLATDTQYF.

This clone was recorded once. J is TRBJ1-5 and V is TRBV28; weak D call: TRBD1 (6 bases). V was shortened by 6 bases and J by 6 bases, with 24 bases between the two germline ends. This CDR3 region has 17 residues. The V gene's germline CDR1 is MDHEN and CDR2 SYDVKM. Here the CDR3 reads CASRLVEGGGEGQPQHF. CDR3 coding DNA: TGTGCCAGCAGACTGGTGGAAGGCGGGGGCGAGGGTCAGCCCCAGCATTTT.

The V gene is TRBV5-1, the J gene TRBJ1-1; tentative D call: TRBD1 (6 bases). The CDR3 has 13 residues. The V and J ends lost 4 bases and 4 bases respectively, with 11 bases between them. The V gene's germline CDR1 is SGHRS and CDR2 YFSETQ. The CDR3 nucleotides read TGCGCCAGCAGCACCCGAGGGGGCACTGAAGCTTTCTTT. Translated, it gives CASSTRGGTEAFF. The complete variable domain, with remaining parts taken from reference TRBV5-1 and TRBJ1-1, reads KAGVTQTPRYLIKTRGQQVTLSCSPISGHRSVSWYQQTPGQGLQFLFEYFSETQRNKGNFPGRFSGRQFSNSRSEMNVSTLELGDSALYLCASSTRGGTEAFFGQGTRLTVV.

This clone was observed a handful of times. The V and J genes are TRBV5-1 and TRBJ1-5; possibly TRBD1 for D (5 bases). The V gene lost 0 bases and the J gene lost 3 bases, with 13 bases spanning the gap. From germline, CDR1 is SGHRS and CDR2 YFSETQ. The CDR3 consists of 16 residues. CDR3 in amino acids: CASSLVGGETNQPQHF. The CDR3 bases are TGCGCCAGCAGCTTGGTTGGGGGGGAAACCAATCAGCCCCAGCATTTT.

This rearrangement joins TRBV28 to TRBJ1-2, with D maybe TRBD1 (5 bases). Germline CDR1 is MDHEN and CDR2 is SYDVKM. The CDR3 consists of 12 residues. V shed 3 bases and J shed 5 bases, with 7 bases lying between them. The CDR3 nucleotides read TGTGCCAGCAGTTTGGCAGGGTATGGCTACACCTTC. Amino acid sequence: CASSLAGYGYTF.

This chain links TRBV20-1 with TRBJ2-7; the D is unclear. CDR3 length: 11 residues. The V and J ends lost 6 bases and 2 bases respectively, with 8 bases between them. The germline V gene has CDR1 DFQATT and CDR2 SNEGSKA (reference sequence). The CDR3, as DNA: TGCAGTGCACCCGCGACCTACGAGCAGTACTTC. Protein sequence: CSAPATYEQYF.